The T cell receptor (beta chain) described here comes from a study of T cells in narcolepsy. A word on this clone: What it recognizes is unknown.

TCRdb keeps only in-frame clones here, not all; method: immunoSEQ multiplex PCR. The sample yields tens of thousands of clones, around 80% seen once. The study's findings and limits: Healthy controls reportedly lacked the autoreactive clonotypes serially found in patients' blood.

This receptor was identified in a human donor with narcolepsy. What was sequenced was CD45RA- memory CD4+ T cells from PBMCs.

Here the CDR3 DNA reads TGTGCCTGGAGTGTACAGGCGGGAGGGACACGAAGCACAGATACGCAGTATTTT. Its translation: CAWSVQAGGTRSTDTQYF. The chain uses TRBV30 and TRBJ2-3; 9 bases map to TRBD2. V shed 0 bases, J shed 0 bases, and the junction held 10 bases outside the gene matches. The CDR3 runs to 18 residues. In germline, CDR1 is GTSNPN, CDR2 SVGIG (reference sequence).